This TCR beta chain comes out of a study of blood T cell repertoires in COVID-19. Study details: COVID-19 samples, acute and convalescent, were from the United States, Italy and Spain. T cells, B-cell-depleted T cells, or PBMCs provided the cDNA or gDNA that served as material.

V shed 8 bases, J shed 7 bases, and the junction held 10 bases outside the gene matches. The CDR3 totals 14 residues. Germline CDR1 and CDR2: MNHEY and SMNVEV (reference sequence). TCRdb's table, derived via immunoSEQ multiplex PCR, lists solely in-frame clones and lacks some. The table records about 70,000 clones, around nine tenths of them present only once. This chain links TRBV27 with TRBJ1-4, with TRBD1 matching 7 bases. The sequenced material came from peripheral blood. The clonotype comes from a woman of 80 years or more with active or convalescent COVID-19. The CDR3 is CASGLGGLGEKLFF. The DNA of the CDR3 is TGTGCCAGCGGATTAGGGGGCTTAGGTGAAAAACTGTTTTTT.